This entry lists 5 T cell receptor beta chains sequenced from one sample in a study of CXCR3-negative and CXCR3-positive naive CD8 T cells. Their antigens remain unidentified. TRB cDNA libraries were made by UMI-labeled 5' RACE. After re-calling the 5' RACE reads, TCRdb lists one entry per CDR3 protein, DNA absent. This table holds roughly 60,000 distinct CDR3 sequences. Whole-study results and caveats: Greater hydrophobicity was found in TRB CDR3s of CXCR3-positive naive cells than of CXCR3-negative naive cells.

The sample comprised naive CXCR3+ CD8+ T cells from blood. This sample's subset: CD45RO-CCR7+CD27+CD95- naive CD8+ T cells expressing CXCR3 (TNR3+). The receptors were sampled from a human donor in good health. Some clones in this sample may be carry-over from other donors' samples.

V gene TRBV7-3 combines with J gene TRBJ1-5; TCRdb's D call, TRBD1, is unchecked because there is no DNA. This CDR3 region has 13 residues. Germline CDR1 reads SGHTA; CDR2 reads FQGTGA. This CDR3 is CASSLGGSSPQHF.

J is TRBJ2-7 and V is TRBV29-1; TCRdb returns TRBD1, unconfirmable since there is no DNA. CDR1 and CDR2 (germline): SQVTM, ANQGSEA. The CDR3 is 13 residues long. The CDR3 spells CSVEGGGGYEQYF.

The chain links TRBV5-6 to TRBJ2-1. This CDR3 is 14 amino acids long. CDR1 and CDR2 (germline): SGHDT, YYEEEE. CDR3 sequence: CASSVFSSYNEQFF.

This chain joins TRBV12-5 and TRBJ2-3; TCRdb proposes TRBD1, but this gene call is untestable without DNA. Per germline, CDR1 LGHNT and CDR2 FRNRAP. The CDR3 consists of 14 residues. CDR3 residues: CASAQETSTDTQYF.

The rearrangement links TRBV29-1 to TRBJ2-1; TCRdb names TRBD2, which stays unverified in the absence of DNA. Germline values: CDR1 SQVTM, CDR2 ANQGSEA. CDR3 length equals 13 residues. CDR3 region: CSVELVSLNEQFF.